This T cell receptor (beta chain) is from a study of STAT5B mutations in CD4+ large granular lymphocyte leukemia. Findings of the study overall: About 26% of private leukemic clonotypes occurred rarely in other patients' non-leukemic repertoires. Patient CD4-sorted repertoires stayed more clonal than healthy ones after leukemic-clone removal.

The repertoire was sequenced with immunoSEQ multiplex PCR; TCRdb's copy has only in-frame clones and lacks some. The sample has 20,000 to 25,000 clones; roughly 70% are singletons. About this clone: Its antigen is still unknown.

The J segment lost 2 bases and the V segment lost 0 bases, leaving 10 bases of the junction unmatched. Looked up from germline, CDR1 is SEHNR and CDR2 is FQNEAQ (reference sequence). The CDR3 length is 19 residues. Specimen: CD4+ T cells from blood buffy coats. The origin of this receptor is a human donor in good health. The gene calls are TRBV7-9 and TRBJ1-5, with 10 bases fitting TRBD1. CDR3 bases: TGTGCCAGCAGCTTAGCCATGGGCCGGGACAGGGGAGGCAATCAGCCCCAGCATTTT. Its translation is CASSLAMGRDRGGNQPQHF.